This T cell receptor beta chain came from a study of T-cell reconstitution after alpha-beta-depleted transplantation in children. The germline V and J ends were trimmed by 6 bases and 0 bases, with 15 bases remaining between them. This CDR3 is built from 17 residues. This clonotype was found many times. Unique molecular identifiers were used to barcode this TCRbeta library. A single record per CDR3 protein comes from TCRdb applying MiXCR to the PCR reads. The table has more than 150,000 distinct CDR3 sequences, 13% to 15% seen once. The source is a human donor who donated a stem cell graft to a child with acute lymphoblastic leukemia. Source: PBMCs from the stem cell graft donor, taken from the stem cell graft. The chain uses TRBV12-3 or TRBV12-4 and TRBJ2-6, with a tentative D call TRBD1 (6 bases). CDR3 nucleotides: TGTGCCAGCAGCCCCCAGGACAGCCCCTCTGGGGCCAACGTCCTGACTTTC. Translated, it gives CASSPQDSPSGANVLTF.